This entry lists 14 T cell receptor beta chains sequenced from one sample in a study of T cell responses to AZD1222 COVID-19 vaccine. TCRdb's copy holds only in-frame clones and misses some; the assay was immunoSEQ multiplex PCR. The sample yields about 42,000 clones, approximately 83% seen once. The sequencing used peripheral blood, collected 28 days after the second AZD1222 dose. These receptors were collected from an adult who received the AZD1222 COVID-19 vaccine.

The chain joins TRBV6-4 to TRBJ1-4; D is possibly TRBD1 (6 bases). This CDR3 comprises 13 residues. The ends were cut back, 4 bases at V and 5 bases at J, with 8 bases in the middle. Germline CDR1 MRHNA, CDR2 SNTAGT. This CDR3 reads CASSAGTNEKLFF. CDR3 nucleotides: TGTGCCAGCAGTGCCGGGACAAATGAAAAACTGTTTTTT.

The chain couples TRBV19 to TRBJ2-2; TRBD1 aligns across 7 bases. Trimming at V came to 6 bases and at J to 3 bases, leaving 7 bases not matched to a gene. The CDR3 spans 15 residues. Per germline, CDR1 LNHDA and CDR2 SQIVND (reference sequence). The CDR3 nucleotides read TGTGCCAGTAGACTACAGGGGCCGGACACCGGGGAGCTGTTTTTT. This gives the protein CASRLQGPDTGELFF.

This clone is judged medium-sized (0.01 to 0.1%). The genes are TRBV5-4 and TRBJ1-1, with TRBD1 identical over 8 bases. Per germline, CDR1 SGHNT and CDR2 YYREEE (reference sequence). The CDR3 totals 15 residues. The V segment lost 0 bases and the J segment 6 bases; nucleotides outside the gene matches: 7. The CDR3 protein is CASSLGTGFMAEAFF. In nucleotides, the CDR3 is TGTGCCAGCAGCTTGGGGACAGGGTTTATGGCTGAAGCTTTCTTT.

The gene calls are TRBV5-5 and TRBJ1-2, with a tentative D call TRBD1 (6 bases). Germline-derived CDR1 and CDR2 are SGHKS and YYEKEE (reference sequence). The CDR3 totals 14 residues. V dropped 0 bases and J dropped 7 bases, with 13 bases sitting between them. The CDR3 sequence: CASSLERGLGGYTF. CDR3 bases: TGTGCCAGCAGCTTGGAGCGGGGGCTGGGTGGCTACACCTTC.

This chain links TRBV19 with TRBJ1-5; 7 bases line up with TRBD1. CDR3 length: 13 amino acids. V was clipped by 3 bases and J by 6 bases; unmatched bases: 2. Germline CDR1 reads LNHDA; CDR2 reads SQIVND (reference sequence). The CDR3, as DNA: TGTGCCAGTAGTATTCCAGGGGGTCAGCCCCAGCATTTT. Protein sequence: CASSIPGGQPQHF.

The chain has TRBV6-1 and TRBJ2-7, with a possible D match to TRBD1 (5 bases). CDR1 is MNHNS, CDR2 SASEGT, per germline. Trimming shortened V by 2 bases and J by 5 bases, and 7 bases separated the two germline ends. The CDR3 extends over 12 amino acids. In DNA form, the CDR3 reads TGTGCCAGCAGTGAAAGGGGCCACGAGCAGTACTTC. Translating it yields CASSERGHEQYF.

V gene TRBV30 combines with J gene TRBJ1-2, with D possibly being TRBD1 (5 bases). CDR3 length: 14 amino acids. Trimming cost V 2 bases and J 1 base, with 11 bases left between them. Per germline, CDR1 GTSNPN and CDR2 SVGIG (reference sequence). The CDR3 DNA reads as TGTGCCTGGAGTCCACCAGGGAGTAACTATGGCTACACCTTC. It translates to CAWSPPGSNYGYTF.

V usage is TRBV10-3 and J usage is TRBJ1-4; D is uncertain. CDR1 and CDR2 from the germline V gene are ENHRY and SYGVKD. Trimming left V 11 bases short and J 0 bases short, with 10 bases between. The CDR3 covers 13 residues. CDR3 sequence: CAASGSTNEKLFF. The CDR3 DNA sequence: TGTGCCGCCTCGGGTTCAACTAATGAAAAACTGTTTTTT.

The CDR3 protein is CASSTPPLAKNIQYF. CDR3 bases: TGTGCCAGTAGTACCCCGCCCTTAGCCAAAAACATTCAGTACTTC. The genes are TRBV19 and TRBJ2-4; no firm D call. This CDR3 region has 15 residues. Germline values: CDR1 LNHDA, CDR2 SQIVND (reference sequence). Trimming removed 4 bases from V and 0 bases from J, with 10 bases in between.

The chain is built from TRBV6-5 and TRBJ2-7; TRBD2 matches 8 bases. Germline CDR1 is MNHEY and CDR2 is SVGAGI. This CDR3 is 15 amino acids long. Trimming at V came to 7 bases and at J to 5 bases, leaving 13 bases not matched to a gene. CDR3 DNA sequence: TGTGCCAGCAAGACGGGGGGACTAGATCTGAACGAGCAGTACTTC. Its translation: CASKTGGLDLNEQYF.

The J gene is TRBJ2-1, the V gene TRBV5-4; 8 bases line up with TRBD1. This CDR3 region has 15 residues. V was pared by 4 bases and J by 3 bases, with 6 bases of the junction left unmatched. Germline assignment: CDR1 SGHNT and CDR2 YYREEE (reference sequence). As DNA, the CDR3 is TGTGCCAGCAGCCCCGGGACAGGCCACTACAATGAGCAGTTCTTC. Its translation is CASSPGTGHYNEQFF.

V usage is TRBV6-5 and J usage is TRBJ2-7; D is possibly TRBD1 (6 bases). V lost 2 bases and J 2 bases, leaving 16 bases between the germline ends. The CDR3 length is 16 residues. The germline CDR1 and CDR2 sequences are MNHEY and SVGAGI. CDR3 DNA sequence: TGTGCCAGCAGTTACCGTGCTCTGGACAGCACCTACGAGCAGTACTTC. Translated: CASSYRALDSTYEQYF.

The CDR3 DNA reads TGTGCCAGCTCACTGGACAGGGCAGATACGCAGTATTTT. Protein product: CASSLDRADTQYF. The gene calls are TRBV18 and TRBJ2-3; TRBD1 matches at 8 bases. The CDR3 is 13 amino acids. Germline lookup yields CDR1 KGHSH and CDR2 LQKENI. With V trimmed by 4 bases and J by 4 bases, 1 base remained unmatched.

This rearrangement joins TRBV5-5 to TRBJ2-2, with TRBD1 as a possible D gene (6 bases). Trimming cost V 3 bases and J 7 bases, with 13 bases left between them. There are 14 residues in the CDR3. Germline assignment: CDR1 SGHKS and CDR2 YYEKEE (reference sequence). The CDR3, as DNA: TGTGCCAGCAGCTCGAAATACAGGGTCGGGGAGCTGTTTTTT. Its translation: CASSSKYRVGELFF.